This T cell receptor beta chain derives from a study of blood T cell repertoires in COVID-19. Background on the study: COVID-19 samples, acute and convalescent, were from the United States, Italy and Spain. Nucleic acid was either cDNA or gDNA, and it came from T cells, B-cell-depleted T cells, or PBMCs.

This CDR3 comprises 13 residues. The germline V and J ends were trimmed by 3 bases and 3 bases, with 9 bases remaining between them. In the original analysis: By means of reference gene primer amplification, nucleated cell counts were estimated. Sequenced by immunoSEQ multiplex PCR; TCRdb stores in-frame clones only, minus some. The V and J calls and the clone size are those of that table, but D and trimming were determined from the DNA. The table has 130,000 to 150,000 clones, around nine tenths seen once; the top ten hold about 2.3%. The sequencing sample was made of peripheral blood. This clonotype was sampled from a human donor in a cohort sampled during active COVID-19. The rearrangement joins TRBV12-3 or TRBV12-4 to TRBJ2-7, with D unresolved. CDR3 DNA: TGTGCCAGCAGTTTGAACAGTAACTACGAGCAGTACTTC. Translating it yields CASSLNSNYEQYF.